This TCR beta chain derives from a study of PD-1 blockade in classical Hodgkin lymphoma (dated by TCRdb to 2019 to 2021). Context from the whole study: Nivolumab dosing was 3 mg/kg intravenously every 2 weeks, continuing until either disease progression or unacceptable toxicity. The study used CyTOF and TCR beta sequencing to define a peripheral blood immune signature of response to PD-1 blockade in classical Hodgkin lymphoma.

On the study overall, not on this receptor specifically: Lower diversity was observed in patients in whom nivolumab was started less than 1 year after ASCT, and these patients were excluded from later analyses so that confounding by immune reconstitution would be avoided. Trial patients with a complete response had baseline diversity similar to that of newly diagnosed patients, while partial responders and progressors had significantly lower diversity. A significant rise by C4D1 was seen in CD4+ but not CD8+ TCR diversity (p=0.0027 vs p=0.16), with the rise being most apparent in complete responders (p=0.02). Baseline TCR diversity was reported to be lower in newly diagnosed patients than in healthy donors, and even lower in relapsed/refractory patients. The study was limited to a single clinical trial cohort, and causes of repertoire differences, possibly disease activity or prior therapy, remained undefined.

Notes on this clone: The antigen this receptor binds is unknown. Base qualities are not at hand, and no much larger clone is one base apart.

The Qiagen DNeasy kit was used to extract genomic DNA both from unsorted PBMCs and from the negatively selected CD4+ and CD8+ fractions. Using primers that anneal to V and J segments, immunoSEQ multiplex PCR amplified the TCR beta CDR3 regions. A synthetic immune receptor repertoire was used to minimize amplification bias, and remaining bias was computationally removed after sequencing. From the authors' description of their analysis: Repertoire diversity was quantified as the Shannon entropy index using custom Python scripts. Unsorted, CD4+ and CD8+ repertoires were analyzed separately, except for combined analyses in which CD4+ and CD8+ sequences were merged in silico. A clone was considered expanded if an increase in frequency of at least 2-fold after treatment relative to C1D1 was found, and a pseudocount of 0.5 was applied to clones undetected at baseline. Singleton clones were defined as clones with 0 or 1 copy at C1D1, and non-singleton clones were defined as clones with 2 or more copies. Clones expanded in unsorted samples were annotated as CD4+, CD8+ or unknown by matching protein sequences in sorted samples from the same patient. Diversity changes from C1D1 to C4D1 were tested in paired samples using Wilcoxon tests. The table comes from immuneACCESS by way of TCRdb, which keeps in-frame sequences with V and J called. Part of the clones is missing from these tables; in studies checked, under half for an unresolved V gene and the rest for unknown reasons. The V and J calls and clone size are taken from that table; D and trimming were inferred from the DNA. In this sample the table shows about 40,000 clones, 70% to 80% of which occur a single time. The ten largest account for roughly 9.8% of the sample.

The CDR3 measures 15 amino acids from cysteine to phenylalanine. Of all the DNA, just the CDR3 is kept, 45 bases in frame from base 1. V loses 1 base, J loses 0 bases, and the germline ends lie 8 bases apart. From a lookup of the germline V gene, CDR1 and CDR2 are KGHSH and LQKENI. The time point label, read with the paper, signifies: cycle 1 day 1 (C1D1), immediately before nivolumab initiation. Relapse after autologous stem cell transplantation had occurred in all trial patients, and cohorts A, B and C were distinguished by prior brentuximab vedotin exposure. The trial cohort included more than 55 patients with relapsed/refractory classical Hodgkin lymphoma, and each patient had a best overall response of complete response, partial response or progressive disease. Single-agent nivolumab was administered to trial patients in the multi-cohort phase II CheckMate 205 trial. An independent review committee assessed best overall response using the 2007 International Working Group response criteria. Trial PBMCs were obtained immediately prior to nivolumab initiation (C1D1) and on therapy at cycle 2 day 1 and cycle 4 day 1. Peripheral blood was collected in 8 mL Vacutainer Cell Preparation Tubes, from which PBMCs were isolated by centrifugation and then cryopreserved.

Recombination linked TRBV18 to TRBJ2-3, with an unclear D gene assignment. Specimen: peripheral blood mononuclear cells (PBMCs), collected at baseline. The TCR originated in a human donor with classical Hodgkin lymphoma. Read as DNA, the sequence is TGTGCCAGCTCACCACGGCCTGGGAGCACAGATACGCAGTATTTT. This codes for CASSPRPGSTDTQYF.